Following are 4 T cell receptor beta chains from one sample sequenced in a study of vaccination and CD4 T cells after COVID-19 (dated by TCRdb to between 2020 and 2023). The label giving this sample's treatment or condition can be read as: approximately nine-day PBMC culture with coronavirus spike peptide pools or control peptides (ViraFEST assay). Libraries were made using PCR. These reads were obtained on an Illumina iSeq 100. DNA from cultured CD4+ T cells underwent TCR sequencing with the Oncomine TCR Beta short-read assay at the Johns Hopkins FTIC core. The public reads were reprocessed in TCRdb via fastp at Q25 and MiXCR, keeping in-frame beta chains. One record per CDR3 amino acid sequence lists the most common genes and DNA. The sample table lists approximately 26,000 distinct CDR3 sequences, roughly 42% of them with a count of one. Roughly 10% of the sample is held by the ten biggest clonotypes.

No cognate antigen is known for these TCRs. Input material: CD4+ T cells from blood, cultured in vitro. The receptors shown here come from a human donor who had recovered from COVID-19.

The CDR3 DNA follows: TGCAGTGCTGGGAACGGGAGGGCCATGGCAGATACGCAGTATTTT. As protein: CSAGNGRAMADTQYF. This sequence joins TRBV20-1 and TRBJ2-3, with 8 bases fitting TRBD2. V gave up 5 bases and J gave up 4 bases; unmatched junction bases: 11. The germline gives CDR1 DFQATT, CDR2 SNEGSKA (reference sequence). The CDR3 runs 15 residues.

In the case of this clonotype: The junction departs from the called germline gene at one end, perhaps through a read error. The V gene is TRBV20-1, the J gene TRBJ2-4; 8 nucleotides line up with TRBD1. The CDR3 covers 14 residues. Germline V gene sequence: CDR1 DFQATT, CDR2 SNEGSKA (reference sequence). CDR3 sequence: CSAGRTGSKNIQYF. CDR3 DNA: TGCAGTGCTGGAAGGACAGGGTCCAAGAACATTCAGTACTTC.

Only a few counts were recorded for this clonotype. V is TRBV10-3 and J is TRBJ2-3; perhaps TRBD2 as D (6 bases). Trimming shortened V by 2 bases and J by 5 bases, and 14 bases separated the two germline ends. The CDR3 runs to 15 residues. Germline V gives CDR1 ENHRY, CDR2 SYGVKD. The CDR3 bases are TGTGCCATCAGTGAGGCGGAGGGCTTGGTAGATACGCAGTATTTT. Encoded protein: CAISEAEGLVDTQYF.

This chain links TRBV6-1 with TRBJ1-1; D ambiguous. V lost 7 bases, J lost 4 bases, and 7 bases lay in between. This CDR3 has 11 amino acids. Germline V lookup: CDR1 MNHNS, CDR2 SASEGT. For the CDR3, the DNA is TGTGCCAGCACTAGAGGCACTGAAGCTTTCTTT. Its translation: CASTRGTEAFF.